The rows below give T cell receptor beta chains drawn from one sample of a study of blood T cells in healthy people across ages. TCRdb reprocessed the 5' RACE reads via MiXCR and lists one record per CDR3 protein. This table holds about 620,000 distinct CDR3 sequences, over 40% found once. The sequenced sample was blood. The source of these receptors is a woman older than 75 in good health. Each CDR3 is given with its conserved first and last residue. The D gene is left open where the match is weak. Part of the rows lack a size; the others show once, few, many or a class for expanded clones.

j_call: TRBJ2-7
clone_size: NA
v_call: TRBV7-9
d_call: NA
cdr3_nt: TGTGCCAGCAGCTTATCGGGAGGGGGCCTTTACGAGCAGTACTTC
cdr3_aa: CASSLSGGGLYEQYF

j_call: TRBJ2-7
clone_size: many
v_call: TRBV9
d_call: NA
cdr3_nt: TGTGCCAGCAGCCCTCATAGCCGCACGGACCCCTACGAGCAGTACTTC
cdr3_aa: CASSPHSRTDPYEQYF

j_call: TRBJ2-1
clone_size: once
v_call: TRBV24-1
d_call: NA
cdr3_nt: TGTGTCACCAGTGGATCCCGGGACTCAGGTCGGTTCTTC
cdr3_aa: CVTSGSRDSGRFF

j_call: TRBJ1-4
clone_size: NA
v_call: TRBV4-2
d_call: NA
cdr3_nt: TGTGCCAGCAGCTACCGCACAACCGTTCCTAATGAAAAACTGTTTTTT
cdr3_aa: CASSYRTTVPNEKLFF

j_call: TRBJ2-3
clone_size: NA
v_call: TRBV30
d_call: NA
cdr3_nt: TGTGCCTGGAGTCCCACAGATACGCAGTATTTT
cdr3_aa: CAWSPTDTQYF

j_call: TRBJ1-2
clone_size: NA
v_call: TRBV6-5
d_call: NA
cdr3_nt: TGTGCCAGCAGTACCGGGGTCTACTATGGCTACACCTTC
cdr3_aa: CASSTGVYYGYTF

j_call: TRBJ2-7
clone_size: once
v_call: TRBV12-3/TRBV12-4
d_call: NA
cdr3_nt: TGTGCCAGCAGGCTCTCCGGACAGTACTACAATGAGCAGTACTTC
cdr3_aa: CASRLSGQYYNEQYF

j_call: TRBJ1-2
clone_size: many
v_call: TRBV2
d_call: NA
cdr3_nt: TGTGCCAGCAGTGCGGACACCGGCTATGGCTACACCTTC
cdr3_aa: CASSADTGYGYTF

j_call: TRBJ2-1
clone_size: few
v_call: TRBV5-1
d_call: TRBD2
cdr3_nt: TGCGCCAGCAGCTCGGGAGGCGGCGATGAGCAGTTCTTC
cdr3_aa: CASSSGGGDEQFF

j_call: TRBJ1-2
clone_size: NA
v_call: TRBV6-6
d_call: TRBD1
cdr3_nt: TGTGCCAGCAATTCAGGGGGAATGGCTGGCTACACCTTC
cdr3_aa: CASNSGGMAGYTF

j_call: TRBJ2-1
clone_size: many
v_call: TRBV10-3
d_call: TRBD2
cdr3_nt: TGTGCCACCAACCCTAGCGGTCATAATGAGCAGTTCTTC
cdr3_aa: CATNPSGHNEQFF

j_call: TRBJ2-6
clone_size: few
v_call: TRBV6-1
d_call: NA
cdr3_nt: TGTGCCAGCAGTGAGTTGGTGAGGGCCAACGTCCTGACTTTC
cdr3_aa: CASSELVRANVLTF

j_call: TRBJ1-4
clone_size: NA
v_call: TRBV7-2
d_call: NA
cdr3_nt: TGTGCCAGCAGCTTAGGGGGTCAGCTCAATGAAAAACTGTTTTTT
cdr3_aa: CASSLGGQLNEKLFF

j_call: TRBJ2-1
clone_size: NA
v_call: TRBV7-2
d_call: NA
cdr3_nt: TGTGCCAGCAGCTTACAGTCAAGCTCCTACAATGAGCAGTTCTTC
cdr3_aa: CASSLQSSSYNEQFF

j_call: TRBJ1-5
clone_size: once
v_call: TRBV7-2
d_call: NA
cdr3_nt: TGTGCCAGCAGCTCCGGGAACTTCAATCAGCCCCAGCATTTT
cdr3_aa: CASSSGNFNQPQHF

j_call: TRBJ2-2
clone_size: NA
v_call: TRBV28
d_call: TRBD1
cdr3_nt: TGTGCCAGCAGTTCGGGACAGGGGGACACCGGGGAGCTGTTTTTT
cdr3_aa: CASSSGQGDTGELFF

j_call: TRBJ2-1
clone_size: few
v_call: TRBV20-1
d_call: NA
cdr3_nt: TGCAGTGCCCAGCGTAGGGTCGGACAGTTTGAGCAGTTCTTC
cdr3_aa: CSAQRRVGQFEQFF

j_call: TRBJ2-4
clone_size: many
v_call: TRBV20-1
d_call: TRBD1
cdr3_nt: TGCAGTGCCACGACAGGGCTCAAAAACATTCAGTACTTC
cdr3_aa: CSATTGLKNIQYF

j_call: TRBJ2-5
clone_size: many
v_call: TRBV3-1
d_call: NA
cdr3_nt: TGTGCCAGCAGCCCGCCGGGCCTTCAAGAGACCCAGTACTTC
cdr3_aa: CASSPPGLQETQYF

j_call: TRBJ2-7
clone_size: NA
v_call: TRBV6-1
d_call: TRBD1
cdr3_nt: TGTGCCAGCAGACGTTATCTACAGGGGGCCGGTTATTCCTACGAGCAGTACTTC
cdr3_aa: CASRRYLQGAGYSYEQYF

j_call: TRBJ2-3
clone_size: many
v_call: TRBV12-3/TRBV12-4
d_call: NA
cdr3_nt: TGTGCCAGCAGTTTTGGTGTGGATACGCAGTATTTT
cdr3_aa: CASSFGVDTQYF

j_call: TRBJ2-3
clone_size: few
v_call: TRBV18
d_call: NA
cdr3_nt: TGTGCCAGCTCACCGCCCGGAGGGGCCACAGATACGCAGTATTTT
cdr3_aa: CASSPPGGATDTQYF

j_call: TRBJ1-2
clone_size: many
v_call: TRBV3-1
d_call: NA
cdr3_nt: TGTGCCAGCAGCCAAGGCGGTTCAGGGGATGGCTACACCTTC
cdr3_aa: CASSQGGSGDGYTF

j_call: TRBJ2-1
clone_size: NA
v_call: TRBV4-3
d_call: NA
cdr3_nt: TGCGCCAGCAGCCAAGATATAGCACAGTACAATGAGCAGTTCTTC
cdr3_aa: CASSQDIAQYNEQFF

j_call: TRBJ2-1
clone_size: NA
v_call: TRBV7-9
d_call: TRBD2
cdr3_nt: TGTGCCAGCAGCCACGGGGGGCGGGAGGGGATCTACAATGAGCAGTTCTTC
cdr3_aa: CASSHGGREGIYNEQFF

j_call: TRBJ2-3
clone_size: many
v_call: TRBV12-3/TRBV12-4
d_call: NA
cdr3_nt: TGTGCCAGCAGTTACTCGGGCGGCACAGATACGCAGTATTTT
cdr3_aa: CASSYSGGTDTQYF

j_call: TRBJ1-4
clone_size: NA
v_call: TRBV6-6
d_call: NA
cdr3_nt: TGTGCCAGCAGTTACTCGGGAGAAAAACTGTTTTTT
cdr3_aa: CASSYSGEKLFF

j_call: TRBJ1-6
clone_size: few
v_call: TRBV10-3
d_call: TRBD1
cdr3_nt: TGTGCCATCAGGACAGGGGGTATTAATTCACCCCTCCACTTT
cdr3_aa: CAIRTGGINSPLHF

j_call: TRBJ1-6
clone_size: NA
v_call: TRBV4-1
d_call: NA
cdr3_nt: TGCGCCAGCAGTCTAAGGGGGGCAGGTAATTCACCCCTCCACTTT
cdr3_aa: CASSLRGAGNSPLHF

j_call: TRBJ2-1
clone_size: many
v_call: TRBV29-1
d_call: TRBD1
cdr3_nt: TGCAGCGCAAGGGGGGGACAGGGGGCAAATGAGCAGTTCTTC
cdr3_aa: CSARGGQGANEQFF

j_call: TRBJ1-2
clone_size: NA
v_call: TRBV4-1
d_call: TRBD1
cdr3_nt: TGCGCCAGCAGCCTCTATGCCTCCCGGGACAGGCCGCTTGGCTACACCTTC
cdr3_aa: CASSLYASRDRPLGYTF

j_call: TRBJ1-1
clone_size: NA
v_call: TRBV6-5
d_call: NA
cdr3_nt: TGTGCCAACAGTTACTCCCCGGGGGTCCCACCACCTCAAGCTTTCTTT
cdr3_aa: CANSYSPGVPPPQAFF

j_call: TRBJ2-3
clone_size: NA
v_call: TRBV30
d_call: NA
cdr3_nt: TGTGCCTGGAGTACTAGGGGGGGCATCGGATCGGATACGCAGTATTTT
cdr3_aa: CAWSTRGGIGSDTQYF

j_call: TRBJ2-7
clone_size: NA
v_call: TRBV3-1
d_call: NA
cdr3_nt: TGTGCCAGCAGCCAAGATCTCGACTACGAGCAGTACTTC
cdr3_aa: CASSQDLDYEQYF

j_call: TRBJ2-1
clone_size: NA
v_call: TRBV20-1
d_call: TRBD1
cdr3_nt: TGCAGTGCTAGGACAGGGTTTGAATGGGGTGAGCAGTTCTTC
cdr3_aa: CSARTGFEWGEQFF

j_call: TRBJ2-1
clone_size: few
v_call: TRBV9
d_call: TRBD2
cdr3_nt: TGTGCCAGCAGCCCCCAAGGACTAGCGGGAGATCGAATCGCCTACAATGAGCAGTTCTTC
cdr3_aa: CASSPQGLAGDRIAYNEQFF

j_call: TRBJ1-2
clone_size: NA
v_call: TRBV15
d_call: NA
cdr3_nt: TGTGCCACCAGCAGAGAAGACGGTATTGGCTACACCTTC
cdr3_aa: CATSREDGIGYTF

j_call: TRBJ2-5
clone_size: many
v_call: TRBV9
d_call: NA
cdr3_nt: TGTGCCAGCAGCGCCCGGTTGGGGACCCAGTACTTC
cdr3_aa: CASSARLGTQYF

j_call: TRBJ2-7
clone_size: NA
v_call: TRBV29-1
d_call: NA
cdr3_nt: TGCAGCGTCTCAGGGGTCGTCTCCTACGAGCAGTACTTC
cdr3_aa: CSVSGVVSYEQYF

j_call: TRBJ1-2
clone_size: NA
v_call: TRBV6-1
d_call: NA
cdr3_nt: TGTGCCAGCAGTGATCCCGGGACGGAACTCACTTTCGGACTACTAGGATATGGCTACACCTTC
cdr3_aa: CASSDPGTELTFGLLGYGYTF

j_call: TRBJ1-1
clone_size: few
v_call: TRBV12-3/TRBV12-4
d_call: TRBD1
cdr3_nt: TGTGCCAGCAGTTCAATTACACAGGGGTTAGAGGCTTTCTTT
cdr3_aa: CASSSITQGLEAFF

j_call: TRBJ2-5
clone_size: few
v_call: TRBV27
d_call: NA
cdr3_nt: TGTGCCAGCAGCCTCCGGACCCAGTACTTC
cdr3_aa: CASSLRTQYF

j_call: TRBJ2-6
clone_size: NA
v_call: TRBV5-6
d_call: NA
cdr3_nt: TGTGCCAGCAGCTTTACCTTGGCAGACTCTGGGGCCAACGTCCTGACTTTC
cdr3_aa: CASSFTLADSGANVLTF

j_call: TRBJ1-1
clone_size: NA
v_call: TRBV20-1
d_call: NA
cdr3_nt: TGCAGTGCTAGCGATTCAGTAGCTTTCTTT
cdr3_aa: CSASDSVAFF

j_call: TRBJ1-2
clone_size: NA
v_call: TRBV27
d_call: NA
cdr3_nt: TGTGCCAGCAGTCTGAAAGGGAGGGGCTACACCTTC
cdr3_aa: CASSLKGRGYTF

j_call: TRBJ2-2
clone_size: many
v_call: TRBV6-6
d_call: NA
cdr3_nt: TGTGCCAGCAGCACCACCTACAAAGGGGACGGGGAGCTGTTTTTT
cdr3_aa: CASSTTYKGDGELFF

j_call: TRBJ2-3
clone_size: NA
v_call: TRBV10-3
d_call: NA
cdr3_nt: TGTGCCATAGGGAATACAGATACGCAGTATTTT
cdr3_aa: CAIGNTDTQYF

j_call: TRBJ2-2
clone_size: NA
v_call: TRBV10-3
d_call: NA
cdr3_nt: TGTGCCATCAGAAAACCCACGCCGAACACCGGGGAGCTGTTTTTT
cdr3_aa: CAIRKPTPNTGELFF

j_call: TRBJ1-5
clone_size: NA
v_call: TRBV30
d_call: TRBD1
cdr3_nt: TGTGCCTGGAGCCTAGGACAGGGAAGTTCCCAGCCCCAGCATTTT
cdr3_aa: CAWSLGQGSSQPQHF

j_call: TRBJ2-2
clone_size: NA
v_call: TRBV12-3/TRBV12-4
d_call: NA
cdr3_nt: TGTGCCAGCAGTCAGGGAGGGGGCAGGACCGGGGAGCTGTTTTTT
cdr3_aa: CASSQGGGRTGELFF

j_call: TRBJ2-1
clone_size: NA
v_call: TRBV10-3
d_call: TRBD1
cdr3_nt: TGTGCCGCCGGGACAGGGATCTCGATTGAGCAGTTCTTC
cdr3_aa: CAAGTGISIEQFF

j_call: TRBJ2-5
clone_size: NA
v_call: TRBV10-1
d_call: TRBD2
cdr3_nt: TGCGCCAGCAGTGAGTGGGCTAGCGGGAGTGGAGAGCAGTACTTC
cdr3_aa: CASSEWASGSGEQYF

j_call: TRBJ2-7
clone_size: NA
v_call: TRBV20-1
d_call: TRBD2
cdr3_nt: TGCAGTGCTAGCGGGGCCGGGACTAGCGACTCCTACGAGCAGTACTTC
cdr3_aa: CSASGAGTSDSYEQYF